This T cell receptor (beta chain) comes out of a study of T cells in Graves' hyperthyroidism and ophthalmopathy. Study-wide results and caveats: Researchers found most expanded thyroid clonotypes above 0.001 in blood as well.

Amplification of TCR beta CDR3 regions was performed using RNA transcripts as template. A first-round RT-PCR of the TCR CDR3 used the HTBI primer set. MiXCR, applied by TCRdb to the multiplex PCR reads, yields one record per CDR3 protein. The sample includes hundreds of thousands of distinct CDR3 sequences, about a sixth seen only once; the top ten take roughly 7.7%. Germline V lookup: CDR1 SEHNR, CDR2 FQNEAQ (reference sequence). V was shortened by 0 bases and J by 1 base, with 8 bases between the two germline ends. The CDR3 runs to 15 residues. Participants, patients aged 18 to 65, had newly diagnosed hyperthyroidism with a duration under 2 months. For the diagnoses, clinical symptoms, serum thyroxine and TRAb, thyroid ultrasound and orbital computed tomography were used. For this clonotype: Its antigen is still unknown.

This chain uses TRBV7-9 with TRBJ2-3; no clear D. The sequenced sample consisted of blood. The sequence came from a woman aged 18-29 years with Graves' hyperthyroidism. CDR3 bases: TGTGCCAGCAGCTTAGCGTCGACCCGCACAGATACGCAGTATTTT. It specifies CASSLASTRTDTQYF.